Below, 10 T cell receptor beta chains from the same sample are listed, as sequenced in a study of a mutant IDH1 vaccine in newly diagnosed glioma. Time point defined: baseline, week 1 (first vaccination visit). The treatment denotes: pre-vaccination baseline after standard-of-care therapy. TCRdb's table, derived via immunoSEQ multiplex PCR, lists solely in-frame clones and lacks some. The data contain about 51,000 clones, about 74% of them singletons. Specimen: PBMCs, collected from a glioma patient treated with radiotherapy, temozolomide or both. The receptors stem from a woman aged 40 to 50 with glioma.

V usage is TRBV30 and J usage is TRBJ2-2; 11 bases are a match to TRBD1. This CDR3 comprises 15 residues. The germline V gene has CDR1 GTSNPN and CDR2 SVGIG (reference sequence). Losses at the gene ends were 2 bases for V and 4 bases for J; bases not matched to a gene: 3. The CDR3 reads CAWSWGQGGTGELFF. CDR3 nucleotides: TGTGCCTGGAGTTGGGGACAGGGGGGCACCGGGGAGCTGTTTTTT.

The chain joins TRBV5-1 to TRBJ1-3; D remains ambiguous. Germline CDR1 SGHRS, CDR2 YFSETQ. V was cut by 0 bases and J by 3 bases, with 4 bases left in between. This CDR3 has 13 amino acids. The CDR3 spells CASSLAGGNTIYF. DNA for the CDR3: TGCGCCAGCAGCTTGGCCGGTGGAAACACCATATATTTT.

V and J are TRBV9 and TRBJ1-1; D gene ambiguous. From germline, CDR1 is SGDLS and CDR2 YYNGEE. The CDR3 contains 16 residues. Between the trimmed V and J ends, which lost 0 bases and 2 bases, there was a span of 14 bases. The CDR3 coding sequence is TGTGCCAGCAGCGTAGCTCGGCAGAGCGAAAACACTGAAGCTTTCTTT. This gives the protein CASSVARQSENTEAFF.

This clone was found a few times. The V gene is TRBV30, the J gene TRBJ1-1; TRBD1 might be the D (6 bases). Germline CDR1 reads GTSNPN; CDR2 reads SVGIG (reference sequence). The CDR3 consists of 15 residues. V was pared by 2 bases and J by 5 bases, with 18 bases between. The chain's CDR3 is CAWSSWGLAKTEAFF. The DNA for the CDR3 is TGTGCCTGGAGTTCCTGGGGGCTAGCTAAGACTGAAGCTTTCTTT.

The rearrangement joins TRBV10-3 to TRBJ2-1, with 8 bases that match TRBD1. This CDR3 spans 13 amino acids. V lost 4 bases to trimming and J lost 6 bases; unmatched junction nucleotides: 2. Germline CDR1 reads ENHRY; CDR2 reads SYGVKD. The DNA for the CDR3 is TGTGCCATCAGTGGGGGACAGGTCAATGAGCAGTTCTTC. Its translation: CAISGGQVNEQFF.

This clone was seen a handful of times. The genes are TRBV15 and TRBJ2-7; possible D gene TRBD1, 6 bases. CDR1 LNHNV and CDR2 YYDKDF come from the germline V gene (reference sequence). This CDR3 region has 16 residues. The germline V and J ends were trimmed by 4 bases and 0 bases, with 16 bases remaining between them. CDR3 DNA: TGTGCCACCAGCACAACGACAGGTGAAATCTCCTACGAGCAGTACTTC. This gives the protein CATSTTTGEISYEQYF.

The DNA of the CDR3 is TGTGCCAGCAGCTTGATCGACAGGAACACTGAAGCTTTCTTT. Its translation is CASSLIDRNTEAFF. The V and J genes are TRBV5-6 and TRBJ1-1; perhaps TRBD1 as D (5 bases). From germline, CDR1 is SGHDT and CDR2 YYEEEE. V dropped 1 base and J dropped 1 base, with 8 bases sitting between them. This CDR3 has 14 residues. Supplemented by reference TRBV5-6 and TRBJ1-1, the full variable domain reads DAGVTQSPTHLIKTRGQQVTLRCSPKSGHDTVSWYQQALGQGPQFIFQYYEEEERQRGNFPDRFSGHQFPNYSSELNVNALLLGDSALYLCASSLIDRNTEAFFGQGTRLTVV.

This chain joins TRBV5-5 and TRBJ1-2, with D unclear. The germline V gene encodes CDR1 SGHKS and CDR2 YYEKEE (reference sequence). Trimming cost V 0 bases and J 5 bases, with 11 bases left between them. The CDR3 spans 14 residues. DNA of the CDR3: TGTGCCAGCAGCTTGGCCGCGGAAGGATATGGCTACACCTTC. It encodes CASSLAAEGYGYTF. Variable domain in full (rest from reference TRBV5-5 and TRBJ1-2): DAGVTQSPTHLIKTRGQQVTLRCSPISGHKSVSWYQQVLGQGPQFIFQYYEKEERGRGNFPDRFSARQFPNYSSELNVNALLLGDSALYLCASSLAAEGYGYTFGSGTRLTVV.

V usage is TRBV30 and J usage is TRBJ2-2; D perhaps matches TRBD2 (6 bases). CDR3 length: 14 amino acids. Trimming removed 4 bases from V and 6 bases from J, with 15 bases in between. From germline, CDR1 is GTSNPN and CDR2 SVGIG (reference sequence). This CDR3 reads CAWTLPGRPGELFF. Here the CDR3 DNA reads TGTGCCTGGACCCTTCCGGGGAGGCCCGGGGAGCTGTTTTTT.

The chain couples TRBV5-1 to TRBJ2-2, with a tentative D call TRBD2 (6 bases). The V gene's germline CDR1 is SGHRS and CDR2 YFSETQ. The V end lost 4 bases, the J end lost 0 bases, and 10 bases lay between the germline ends. The CDR3 is 15 residues long. Here the CDR3 reads CASSPGTANTGELFF. The CDR3 nucleotides read TGCGCCAGCAGCCCTGGGACTGCGAACACCGGGGAGCTGTTTTTT.